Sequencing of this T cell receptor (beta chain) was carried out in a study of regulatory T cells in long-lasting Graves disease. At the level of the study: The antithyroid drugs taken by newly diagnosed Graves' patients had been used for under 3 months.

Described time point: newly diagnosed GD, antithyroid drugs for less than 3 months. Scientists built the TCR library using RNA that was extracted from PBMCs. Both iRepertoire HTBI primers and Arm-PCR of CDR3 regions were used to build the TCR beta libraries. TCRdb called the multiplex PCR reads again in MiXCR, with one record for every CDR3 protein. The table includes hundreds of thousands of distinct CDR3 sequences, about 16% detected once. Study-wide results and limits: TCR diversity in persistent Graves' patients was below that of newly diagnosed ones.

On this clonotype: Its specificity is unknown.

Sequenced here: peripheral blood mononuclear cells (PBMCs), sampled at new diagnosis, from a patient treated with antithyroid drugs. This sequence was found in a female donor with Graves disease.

CDR3 in amino acids: CASSVERDRVHEQYF. DNA for the CDR3: TGTGCCAGCAGCGTTGAACGGGACAGAGTGCACGAGCAGTACTTC. The chain joins TRBV9 to TRBJ2-7, with 7 bases aligning to TRBD1. J lost 5 bases, V lost 2 bases, and 10 bases had no gene match. The CDR3 extends over 15 amino acids. CDR1 and CDR2 (germline): SGDLS, YYNGEE.